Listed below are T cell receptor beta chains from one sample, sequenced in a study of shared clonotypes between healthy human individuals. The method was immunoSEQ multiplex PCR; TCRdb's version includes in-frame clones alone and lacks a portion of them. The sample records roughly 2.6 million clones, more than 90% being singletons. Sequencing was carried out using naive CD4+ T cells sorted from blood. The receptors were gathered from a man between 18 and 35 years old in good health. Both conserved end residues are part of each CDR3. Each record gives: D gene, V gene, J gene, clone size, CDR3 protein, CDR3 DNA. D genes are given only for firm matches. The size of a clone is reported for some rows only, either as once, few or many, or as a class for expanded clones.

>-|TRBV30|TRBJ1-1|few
CAWSLSRNTEAFF
TGTGCCTGGAGCCTTAGTAGGAACACTGAAGCTTTCTTT
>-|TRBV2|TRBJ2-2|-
CASSELGFANTGELFF
TGTGCCAGCAGTGAACTAGGATTCGCGAACACCGGGGAGCTGTTTTTT
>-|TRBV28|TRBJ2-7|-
CASSYGELAYEQYF
TGTGCCAGCAGTTATGGGGAACTCGCCTACGAGCAGTACTTC
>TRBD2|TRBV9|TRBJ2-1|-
CASSVGGLAGERDEQFF
TGTGCCAGCAGCGTAGGAGGGCTAGCGGGGGAAAGGGACGAGCAGTTCTTC
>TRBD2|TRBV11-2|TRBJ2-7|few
CASNPGGTYEQYF
TGTGCCAGCAACCCGGGAGGAACCTACGAGCAGTACTTC
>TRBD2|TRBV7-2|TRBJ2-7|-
CASSQLAGGNEQYF
TGTGCCAGCAGCCAACTAGCGGGGGGGAACGAGCAGTACTTC
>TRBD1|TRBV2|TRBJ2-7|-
CASYDSGTGSYEQYF
TGTGCCAGCTACGATTCCGGGACAGGCTCCTACGAGCAGTACTTC
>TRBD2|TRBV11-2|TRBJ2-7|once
CASSGLAARYEQYF
TGTGCCAGCAGCGGGCTAGCGGCACGGTACGAGCAGTACTTC
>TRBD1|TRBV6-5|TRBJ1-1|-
CASSWKQGAGEAFF
TGTGCCAGCAGTTGGAAACAGGGGGCGGGTGAAGCTTTCTTT
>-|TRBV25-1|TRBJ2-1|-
CASSYLGGNEQFF
TGTGCCAGCAGTTACCTCGGGGGCAATGAGCAGTTCTTC
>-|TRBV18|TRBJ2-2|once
CASSLQDSAGELFF
TGTGCCAGCTCACTCCAAGACAGCGCCGGGGAGCTGTTTTTT
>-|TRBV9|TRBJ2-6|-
CASSVGGIALGANVLTF
TGTGCCAGCAGCGTAGGGGGGATAGCGTTAGGGGCCAACGTCCTGACTTTC
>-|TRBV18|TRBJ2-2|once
CASSPSSPGPNTGELFF
TGTGCCAGCTCACCAAGTTCTCCGGGGCCGAACACCGGGGAGCTGTTTTTT
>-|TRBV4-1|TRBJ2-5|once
CASSQDPLSGIFGETQYF
TGCGCCAGCAGCCAAGATCCCCTATCGGGAATCTTCGGAGAGACCCAGTACTTC
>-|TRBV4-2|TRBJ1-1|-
CASSVGGYTEAFF
TGTGCCAGCAGCGTCGGCGGGTACACTGAAGCTTTCTTT
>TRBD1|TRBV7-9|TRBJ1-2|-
CASSLALGTGDGYTF
TGTGCCAGCAGCTTAGCACTCGGGACAGGGGATGGCTACACCTTC
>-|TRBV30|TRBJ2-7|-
CAWSGGYEQYF
TGTGCCTGGAGTGGTGGATACGAGCAGTACTTC
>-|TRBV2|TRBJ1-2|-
CASRQTNYGYTF
TGTGCCAGCCGACAAACTAACTATGGCTACACCTTC
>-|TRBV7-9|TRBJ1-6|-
CASNMGGVWSPLHF
TGTGCCAGTAACATGGGAGGGGTATGGTCACCCCTCCACTTT
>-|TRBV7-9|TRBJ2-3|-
CASSLGPLDTQYF
TGTGCCAGCAGCTTAGGGCCCTTAGATACGCAGTATTTT
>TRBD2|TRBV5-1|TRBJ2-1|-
CASAGTSVYNEQFF
TGCGCCAGCGCCGGGACTAGTGTATACAATGAGCAGTTCTTC
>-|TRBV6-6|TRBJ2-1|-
CASSSRQQLYNEQFF
TGTGCCAGCAGCTCTCGACAGCAACTCTACAATGAGCAGTTCTTC
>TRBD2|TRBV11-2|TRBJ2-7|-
CASRVLAGPFSYEQYF
TGTGCCAGCAGGGTACTAGCGGGACCTTTCTCCTACGAGCAGTACTTC
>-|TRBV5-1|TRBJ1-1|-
CASSSGTLTLNTEAFF
TGCGCCAGCAGCTCCGGGACGCTTACTTTGAACACTGAAGCTTTCTTT
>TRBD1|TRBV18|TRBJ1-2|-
CASSLQGTGGGYTF
TGTGCCAGCTCACTTCAAGGAACAGGGGGTGGCTACACCTTC
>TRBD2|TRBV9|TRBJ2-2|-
CASSVVGSGSAGELFF
TGTGCCAGCAGCGTAGTTGGTAGCGGGAGTGCCGGGGAGCTGTTTTTT
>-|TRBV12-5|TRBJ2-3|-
CASAIWQGTDTQYF
TGTGCTAGTGCCATCTGGCAGGGCACAGATACGCAGTATTTT
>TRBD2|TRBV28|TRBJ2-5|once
CASSPLGLAAETQYF
TGTGCCAGCAGTCCCCTCGGACTAGCGGCGGAGACCCAGTACTTC
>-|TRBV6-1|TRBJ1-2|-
CASSELGRGYTF
TGTGCCAGCAGTGAACTGGGCCGAGGCTACACCTTC
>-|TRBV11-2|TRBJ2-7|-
CASSLPGGGYEQYF
TGTGCCAGCAGCTTACCAGGGGGGGGCTACGAGCAGTACTTC
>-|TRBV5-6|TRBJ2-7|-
CASSLESWGAHEQYF
TGTGCCAGCAGCTTGGAGTCGTGGGGGGCGCACGAGCAGTACTTC